This passage covers 18 T cell receptor beta chains from one sample sequenced in a study of T cell changes during pregnancy in multiple sclerosis. Produced via immunoSEQ multiplex PCR; TCRdb's table is partial and in-frame only. In the table there are 20,000 to 25,000 clones, roughly 90% of which are singletons. The sample in question was CD8+ T cells from peripheral blood mononuclear cells, obtained in the first trimester of pregnancy. The source is a female donor with multiple sclerosis, enrolled in a pregnancy study.

V is TRBV7-2 and J is TRBJ2-2; D is possibly TRBD2 (5 bases). With 1 base removed from V and 2 bases from J, the gap between germline ends came to 5 bases. This CDR3 contains 14 residues. Germline V lookup: CDR1 SGHTA, CDR2 FQGNSA. The CDR3 reads CASSLGTNTGELFF. In DNA form, the CDR3 reads TGTGCCAGCAGCTTAGGGACTAACACCGGGGAGCTGTTTTTT.

This sequence joins TRBV19 and TRBJ2-1; D unclear. V was pared by 4 bases and J by 6 bases, with 4 bases between. The CDR3 spans 11 residues. Germline CDR1 is LNHDA and CDR2 is SQIVND (reference sequence). CDR3 DNA: TGTGCCAGTAGTAGGGCCAATGAGCAGTTCTTC. Its translation: CASSRANEQFF.

V usage is TRBV9 and J usage is TRBJ1-2; 7 nucleotides agree with TRBD1. J gave up 4 bases and V 3 bases, and 9 bases lay outside the gene matches. Germline V gene data show CDR1 as SGDLS and CDR2 as YYNGEE. The CDR3 extends over 15 amino acids. The CDR3 spells CASSARDSSLYGYTF. In DNA, the CDR3 is TGTGCCAGCAGCGCTAGGGACAGTAGCCTCTATGGCTACACCTTC.

J is TRBJ2-1 and V is TRBV27; 7 nucleotides line up with TRBD2. The germline CDR1 and CDR2 sequences are MNHEY and SMNVEV (reference sequence). CDR3 length: 16 amino acids. Trimming cost V 2 bases and J 4 bases; bases outside gene matches: 8. The CDR3 reads CASSLGWRERYNEQFF. CDR3 nucleotides: TGTGCCAGCAGTTTAGGATGGCGGGAGCGATACAATGAGCAGTTCTTC.

The chain carries TRBV6-4 and TRBJ2-1; 9 bases match TRBD1. There are 15 residues in the CDR3. The V and J ends lost 5 bases and 0 bases, in that order; junction bases with no gene match: 2. Germline CDR1 and CDR2: MRHNA and SNTAGT. Here the CDR3 DNA reads TGTGCCAGCAGTCTGGACAGGGGCTCCTACAATGAGCAGTTCTTC. Its translation: CASSLDRGSYNEQFF.

The rearrangement uses TRBV7-2 and TRBJ2-3, with TRBD2 matching 10 bases. V gave up 2 bases and J gave up 8 bases; unmatched junction bases: 4. This CDR3 region has 14 residues. Looked up from germline, CDR1 is SGHTA and CDR2 is FQGNSA. The CDR3 region has the DNA TGTGCCAGCAGCTTACTAGCGGGAGCCAGTACGCAGTATTTT. It codes for CASSLLAGASTQYF.

This chain links TRBV5-1 with TRBJ2-3; TRBD1 might be the D (6 bases). CDR1 and CDR2 (germline): SGHRS, YFSETQ. V shed 0 bases and J shed 4 bases, with 9 bases lying between them. The CDR3 is 14 residues long. The CDR3 DNA reads TGCGCCAGCAGCTTGGACAGGGACCCAGATACGCAGTATTTT. Its translation: CASSLDRDPDTQYF.

V is TRBV5-5 and J is TRBJ2-7; 9 bases match TRBD1. J gave up 4 bases and V 3 bases, and 5 bases lay outside the gene matches. The CDR3 totals 14 residues. From germline, CDR1 is SGHKS and CDR2 YYEKEE (reference sequence). The CDR3 loop reads CASSWDREVYEQYF. CDR3 in DNA: TGTGCCAGCAGCTGGGACAGGGAGGTATACGAGCAGTACTTC.

The chain joins TRBV7-6 to TRBJ1-1; D unclear. V gave up 5 bases and J gave up 3 bases, with 10 bases separating them. CDR1 is SGHVS and CDR2 is FNYEAQ in the germline V gene. The CDR3 is made up of 13 amino acids. CDR3 sequence reads: CASSPPGYTEAFF. The CDR3 bases are TGTGCCAGCAGCCCCCCGGGATACACTGAAGCTTTCTTT. The full variable domain, its missing parts supplied by reference TRBV7-6 and TRBJ1-1, is GAGVSQSPRYKVTKRGQDVALRCDPISGHVSLYWYRQALGQGPEFLTYFNYEAQQDKSGLPNDRFSAERPEGSISTLTIQRTEQRDSAMYRCASSPPGYTEAFFGQGTRLTVV.

J is TRBJ2-7 and V is TRBV2; the D gene is possibly TRBD1 (5 bases). Germline V gene sequence: CDR1 SNHLY, CDR2 FYNNEI. The CDR3 is 12 amino acids. Trimming shortened V by 7 bases and J by 5 bases, and 12 bases separated the two germline ends. The CDR3 loop reads CASKGSPDEQYF. Here the CDR3 DNA reads TGTGCCAGCAAGGGGTCACCCGACGAGCAGTACTTC.

J is TRBJ1-1 and V is TRBV7-9; D remains ambiguous. The CDR3 spans 12 residues. The germline V gene encodes CDR1 SEHNR and CDR2 FQNEAQ (reference sequence). Trimming removed 8 bases from V and 4 bases from J, with 11 bases in between. The CDR3 here is CASCQSGTEAFF. CDR3 in DNA: TGTGCCAGCTGCCAGTCGGGCACTGAAGCTTTCTTT.

The J gene is TRBJ1-2, the V gene TRBV28, with 9 bases aligning to TRBD1. The junction had 4 bases not matched to a gene; V was cut back by 5 bases and J by 6 bases. This CDR3 region has 13 residues. Germline-derived CDR1 and CDR2 are MDHEN and SYDVKM. The CDR3 coding sequence is TGTGCCAGCAGTCCAAGGACAGGGGATGGCTACACCTTC. It specifies CASSPRTGDGYTF.

The chain joins TRBV19 to TRBJ2-7, with 7 bases matching TRBD2. The V segment lost 1 base and the J segment 7 bases; nucleotides outside the gene matches: 10. CDR3 length equals 15 residues. Germline V lookup: CDR1 LNHDA, CDR2 SQIVND (reference sequence). CDR3 sequence reads: CASSIVQRELEEQYF. CDR3 DNA: TGTGCCAGTAGTATAGTTCAGCGGGAACTGGAAGAGCAGTACTTC.

This clone is judged medium-sized. V gene TRBV6-4 combines with J gene TRBJ2-3; possible D gene TRBD1, 6 bases. Trimming pared 4 bases from V and 1 base from J, leaving 6 bases between. Germline V gene sequence: CDR1 MRHNA, CDR2 SNTAGT. The CDR3 length is 13 residues. The CDR3 DNA sequence: TGTGCCAGCAGTGCAGGGGGCACAGATACGCAGTATTTT. As protein: CASSAGGTDTQYF.

This sequence joins TRBV7-2 and TRBJ2-7; 11 bases fit TRBD2. V was clipped by 4 bases and J by 7 bases; unmatched bases: 21. This CDR3 spans 19 amino acids. Per the germline V gene, CDR1 is SGHTA and CDR2 is FQGNSA. DNA of the CDR3: TGTGCCAGCAGCTCAGGTCAACTAGCGGGAGAATCTCCCCCTTGGGAGCAGTACTTC. Translated, it gives CASSSGQLAGESPPWEQYF.

This chain links TRBV7-3 with TRBJ1-1, with D perhaps TRBD1 (5 bases). The germline V and J ends were trimmed by 0 bases and 5 bases, with 7 bases remaining between them. CDR1 SGHTA and CDR2 FQGTGA come from the germline V gene. The CDR3 spans 13 residues. The CDR3 region has the DNA TGTGCCAGCAGCTTAACGGGGGGAACTGAAGCTTTCTTT. Its translation: CASSLTGGTEAFF. Combining the CDR3 with reference TRBV7-3 and TRBJ1-1 gives the whole variable domain GAGVSQTPSNKVTEKGKYVELRCDPISGHTALYWYRQSLGQGPEFLIYFQGTGAADDSGLPNDRFFAVRPEGSVSTLKIQRTERGDSAVYLCASSLTGGTEAFFGQGTRLTVV.

The V gene is TRBV9, the J gene TRBJ2-7; 8 nucleotides align to TRBD1. This CDR3 has 15 residues. Germline CDR1 is SGDLS and CDR2 is YYNGEE. With 4 bases clipped from V and 4 bases from J, the junction kept 10 bases outside the gene matches. The CDR3 protein is CASSTSGTGFYEQYF. Written as DNA, the CDR3 is TGTGCCAGCAGCACCTCCGGGACAGGTTTTTACGAGCAGTACTTC.

The chain employs TRBV10-3 and TRBJ1-5, with TRBD1 matching over 8 bases. Losses at the gene ends were 3 bases for V and 2 bases for J; bases not matched to a gene: 9. The CDR3 spans 17 residues. Germline lookup yields CDR1 ENHRY and CDR2 SYGVKD. The CDR3 reads CAISDPRDRMGNQPQHF. CDR3 coding DNA: TGTGCCATCAGTGATCCCCGGGACAGGATGGGCAATCAGCCCCAGCATTTT.